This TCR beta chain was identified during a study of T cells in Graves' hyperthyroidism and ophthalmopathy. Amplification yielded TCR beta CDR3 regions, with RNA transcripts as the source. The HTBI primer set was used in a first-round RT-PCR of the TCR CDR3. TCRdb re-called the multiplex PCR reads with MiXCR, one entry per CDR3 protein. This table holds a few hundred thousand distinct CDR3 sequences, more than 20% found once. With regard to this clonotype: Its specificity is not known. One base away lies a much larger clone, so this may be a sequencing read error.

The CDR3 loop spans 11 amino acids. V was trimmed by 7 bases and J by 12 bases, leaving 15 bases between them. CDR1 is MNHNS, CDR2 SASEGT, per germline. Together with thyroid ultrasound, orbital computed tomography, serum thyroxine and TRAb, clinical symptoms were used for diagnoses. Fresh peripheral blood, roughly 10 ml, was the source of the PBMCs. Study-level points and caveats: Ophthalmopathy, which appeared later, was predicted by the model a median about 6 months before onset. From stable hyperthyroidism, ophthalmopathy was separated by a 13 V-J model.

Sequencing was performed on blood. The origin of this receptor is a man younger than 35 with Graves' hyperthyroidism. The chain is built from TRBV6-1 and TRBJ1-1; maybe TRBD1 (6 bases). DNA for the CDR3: TGTGCCAGCACCCAAGGGGGACGAACTTTCTTT. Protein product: CASTQGGRTFF.